This T cell receptor beta chain stems from a study of identical twins. This clonotype was counted ten times or more. MiXCR, applied by TCRdb to the 5' RACE reads, yields one record per CDR3 protein. Among about 200,000 distinct CDR3 sequences, around a tenth were seen once, and the ten largest hold 5% to 6.5%. Trimming shortened V by 3 bases and J by 1 base, and 15 bases separated the two germline ends. CDR1 and CDR2 from the germline V gene are DFQATT and SNEGSKA (reference sequence). This CDR3 region has 15 residues. V is TRBV20-1 and J is TRBJ1-1; a weak D match, TRBD1 (6 bases). Sequencing input: memory (CD45RO+) T cells sorted from blood. The receptor was isolated from a woman in her late teens or twenties in good health. CDR3: CSASTGGAWNTEAFF. Here the CDR3 DNA reads TGCAGTGCTAGCACCGGGGGGGCATGGAACACTGAAGCTTTCTTT.